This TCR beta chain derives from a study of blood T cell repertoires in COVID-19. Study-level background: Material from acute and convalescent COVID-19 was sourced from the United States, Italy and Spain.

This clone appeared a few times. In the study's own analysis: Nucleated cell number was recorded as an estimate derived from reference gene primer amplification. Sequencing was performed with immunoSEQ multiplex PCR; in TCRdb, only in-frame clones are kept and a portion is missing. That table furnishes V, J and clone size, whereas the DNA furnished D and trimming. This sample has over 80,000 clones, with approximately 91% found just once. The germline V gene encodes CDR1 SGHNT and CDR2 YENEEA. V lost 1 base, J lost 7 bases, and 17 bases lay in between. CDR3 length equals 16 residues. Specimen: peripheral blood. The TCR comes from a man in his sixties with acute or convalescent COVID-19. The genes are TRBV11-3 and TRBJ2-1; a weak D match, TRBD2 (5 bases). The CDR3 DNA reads TGTGCCAGCAGCTTAGTTCGAGGGTTTACCGCTAATGAGCAGTTCTTC. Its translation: CASSLVRGFTANEQFF.